The 9 T cell receptor beta chains given below trace back to one sample, sequenced in a study of cytomegalovirus exposure and HLA in healthy donors. The PCR was carried out with 60 Vbeta primers and 13 Jbeta primers. The method was immunoSEQ multiplex PCR; TCRdb's version includes in-frame clones alone and lacks a portion of them. This table holds 200,000 to 250,000 clones. Sequenced input: PBMCs. These receptors were obtained from a young woman in good health and CMV-seropositive.

The chain uses TRBV5-5 and TRBJ2-1, with 8 bases aligning to TRBD1. Germline V gene lookup returns CDR1 SGHKS and CDR2 YYEKEE (reference sequence). The CDR3 extends over 15 amino acids. V dropped 5 bases and J dropped 4; count of bases not matched to a gene: 8. In nucleotides, the CDR3 is TGTGCCAGCAGGACCCCGGGACAGGATTACAATGAGCAGTTCTTC. The encoded protein is CASRTPGQDYNEQFF.

The rearrangement joins TRBV11-3 to TRBJ1-5; D may be TRBD1 (5 bases). The CDR3 spans 20 residues. Per germline, CDR1 SGHNT and CDR2 YENEEA. The V end was cut by 3 bases, the J end by 0 bases, with 24 bases between. The CDR3 nucleotides read TGTGCCAGCAGCTTTACCTGTACGGCAGGGCCCTATTATAGCAATCAGCCCCAGCATTTT. It yields the protein CASSFTCTAGPYYSNQPQHF.

CDR3 nucleotide sequence: TGCGCCAGCAGCGCTACCGGGACACGAAGTGAAAAACTGTTTTTT. Protein product: CASSATGTRSEKLFF. The V gene is TRBV5-1, the J gene TRBJ1-4; D might be TRBD1 (6 bases). The V gene's germline CDR1 is SGHRS and CDR2 YFSETQ. The CDR3 has 15 residues. Trimming took 4 bases from V and 7 from J, leaving 17 bases between them.

The CDR3 DNA is TGTGCCAGCAGTTTAGTTTGGGCAGGGCTAGGTGAAAAACTGTTTTTT. Protein product: CASSLVWAGLGEKLFF. The chain is built from TRBV27 and TRBJ1-4; a weak D match, TRBD1 (5 bases). The CDR3 consists of 16 residues. The germline V gene has CDR1 MNHEY and CDR2 SMNVEV (reference sequence). V was clipped by 2 bases and J by 7 bases, with 17 bases between them.

The chain uses TRBV19 and TRBJ1-3; D unresolved. The CDR3 extends over 13 amino acids. Germline assignment: CDR1 LNHDA and CDR2 SQIVND (reference sequence). CDR3 bases: TGTGTTATTACACCGTCCCCTGGAAACACCATATATTTT. As protein: CVITPSPGNTIYF.

This rearrangement joins TRBV5-6 to TRBJ2-5; the D gene is possibly TRBD2 (6 bases). The CDR3 runs 14 residues. Germline values: CDR1 SGHDT, CDR2 YYEEEE. Deletions cut 3 bases from V and 6 bases from J, with 15 bases between. CDR3: CASSSGGITKTQYF. CDR3 sequence (DNA): TGTGCCAGCAGCTCTGGGGGGATCACGAAGACCCAGTACTTC.

The chain employs TRBV5-1 and TRBJ1-1, with 11 bases that match TRBD1. The CDR3 runs 14 residues. Germline values: CDR1 SGHRS, CDR2 YFSETQ. Trimming at V came to 5 bases and at J to 6 bases, leaving 6 bases not matched to a gene. CDR3 loop: CASRPGTGGSEAFF. The CDR3 DNA follows: TGCGCCAGCAGGCCTGGGACAGGGGGGTCTGAAGCTTTCTTT.

The gene calls are TRBV9 and TRBJ1-6, with 8 bases aligning to TRBD1. Trimming cost V 0 bases and J 6 bases; bases outside gene matches: 8. This CDR3 has 17 residues. Germline assignment: CDR1 SGDLS and CDR2 YYNGEE. CDR3 sequence: CASSVGGSGQGNSPLHF. The CDR3 nucleotides are TGTGCCAGCAGCGTAGGTGGTAGCGGACAGGGTAATTCACCCCTCCACTTT.

The J gene is TRBJ2-1, the V gene TRBV27, with 8 bases identical to TRBD2. The J segment lost 8 bases and the V segment lost 3 bases, leaving 3 bases of the junction unmatched. Germline-derived CDR1 and CDR2 are MNHEY and SMNVEV (reference sequence). The CDR3 sequence is 13 residues long. This CDR3 reads CASSFGAGDEQFF. CDR3 nucleotide sequence: TGTGCCAGCAGTTTTGGAGCGGGAGATGAGCAGTTCTTC.